The source of this TCR beta chain is a study of beta chain features in type 1 diabetes. The CDR3 covers 15 residues. Germline V gene data show CDR1 as LNHDA and CDR2 as SQIVND (reference sequence). Trimming removed 5 bases from V and 0 bases from J, with 11 bases in between. Investigators reverse transcribed all isolated RNA, so they sequenced expressed TCRB transcripts. TCRdb keeps only in-frame clones here, not all; method: immunoSEQ multiplex PCR. This table holds about 330,000 clones, approximately 10% found once. This clone was observed a handful of times. The receptor comes from a woman aged 25 to 39 in good health. The specimen sequenced was naive CD4+ T cells from blood. This chain links TRBV19 with TRBJ2-1, with D possibly being TRBD2 (5 bases). CDR3 in DNA: TGTGCCAGTAGTGAAACCGGGGTCTCCTACAATGAGCAGTTCTTC. This translates into CASSETGVSYNEQFF.